What follows are 28 T cell receptor beta chains derived from one specimen sequenced in a study of cytomegalovirus exposure and HLA in healthy donors. Primers included in the PCR were 60 Vbeta and 13 Jbeta primers. Using immunoSEQ multiplex PCR, the repertoire was profiled, and TCRdb retains in-frame clones only, with some absent. This table holds some 130,000 clones, roughly two thirds found once. Source material: PBMCs. The receptor set was obtained from a man aged 30 to 39 in good health and CMV-seropositive.

This rearrangement joins TRBV5-1 to TRBJ2-5; 8 nucleotides match TRBD2. Trimming at V came to 0 bases and at J to 2 bases, leaving 0 bases not matched to a gene. This CDR3 is 14 amino acids long. Germline-derived CDR1 and CDR2 are SGHRS and YFSETQ. CDR3 amino acids: CASSLGGRQETQYF. As DNA, the CDR3 is TGCGCCAGCAGCTTGGGCGGGAGGCAAGAGACCCAGTACTTC. Looking up the rest from reference TRBV5-1 and TRBJ2-5 gives the full variable domain: KAGVTQTPRYLIKTRGQQVTLSCSPISGHRSVSWYQQTPGQGLQFLFEYFSETQRNKGNFPGRFSGRQFSNSRSEMNVSTLELGDSALYLCASSLGGRQETQYFGPGTRLLVL.

V is TRBV19 and J is TRBJ2-1; the D gene is possibly TRBD2 (5 bases). The V gene's germline CDR1 is LNHDA and CDR2 SQIVND (reference sequence). Trimming stripped 10 bases from V and 8 bases from J, with 18 bases between. The CDR3 extends over 13 amino acids. The CDR3 spells CATRTLGSDEQFF. In nucleotides, the CDR3 is TGTGCCACCAGGACCCTCGGTAGCGATGAGCAGTTCTTC.

With regard to this clone: One end of the junction fails to match germline, which may point to a read error. The chain is built from TRBV7-7 and TRBJ1-3, with TRBD1 as a possible D gene (5 bases). The CDR3 loop spans 15 amino acids. Germline V gene lookup returns CDR1 SSHAT and CDR2 FNYEAQ (reference sequence). CDR3 nucleotides: TGTGCTAGCAGCTCTGCTTGGGGGGCTGGAAACACCATATATTTT. Its protein is CASSSAWGAGNTIYF.

J is TRBJ1-3 and V is TRBV4-1; D ambiguous. The CDR3 spans 15 residues. Germline lookup yields CDR1 MGHRA and CDR2 YSYEKL. Trimming shortened V by 1 base and J by 4 bases, and 11 bases separated the two germline ends. For the CDR3, the DNA is TGCGCCAGCAGCCAAGGCGGGGTGATCGGAAACACCATATATTTT. It specifies CASSQGGVIGNTIYF.

The V and J genes are TRBV11-2 and TRBJ2-5, with TRBD2 identical over 8 bases. From germline, CDR1 is SGHAT and CDR2 FQNNGV. The CDR3 extends over 15 amino acids. Trimming at V came to 5 bases and at J to 5 bases, leaving 10 bases not matched to a gene. CDR3 sequence reads: CASSPSAGGRETQYF. The CDR3 bases are TGTGCCAGCAGCCCGAGTGCGGGAGGTCGGGAGACCCAGTACTTC.

The chain links TRBV6-1 to TRBJ1-2; 12 nucleotides align to TRBD1. Germline trimming cut 0 bases from V and 3 bases from J; bases unmatched to any gene: 8. Germline V gene lookup returns CDR1 MNHNS and CDR2 SASEGT. The CDR3 length is 18 residues. The CDR3 here is CASSEALGGQGADYGYTF. In DNA, the CDR3 is TGTGCCAGCAGTGAAGCGCTCGGGGGACAGGGGGCGGACTATGGCTACACCTTC.

V gene TRBV30 combines with J gene TRBJ1-4; 7 nucleotides line up with TRBD1. Germline CDR1 is GTSNPN and CDR2 is SVGIG (reference sequence). The length of the CDR3 is 16 residues. V trimming: 2 bases; J trimming: 0 bases; junction bases outside the gene matches: 6. The CDR3 coding sequence is TGTGCCTGGAGTTCAGGGGGGTATGCAACTAATGAAAAACTGTTTTTT. Protein: CAWSSGGYATNEKLFF.

This clone has more than one count but fewer than ten. The chain employs TRBV18 and TRBJ1-4; no firm D call. Germline V gene sequence: CDR1 KGHSH, CDR2 LQKENI. Trimming took 3 bases from V and 7 from J, leaving 9 bases between them. The CDR3 length is 13 residues. The CDR3 reads CASSPETSEKLFF. In DNA form, the CDR3 reads TGTGCCAGCTCACCCGAAACCAGTGAAAAACTGTTTTTT.

This chain joins TRBV19 and TRBJ2-7; tentatively, D is TRBD2 (6 bases). Germline-derived CDR1 and CDR2 are LNHDA and SQIVND (reference sequence). CDR3 length: 13 amino acids. The V gene lost 7 bases and the J gene lost 1 base, with 11 bases spanning the gap. DNA of the CDR3: TGTGCCAGTACCCCTAGCGAATCCTACGAGCAGTACTTC. Translating it yields CASTPSESYEQYF.

This rearrangement joins TRBV9 to TRBJ2-3; possible D gene TRBD1, 7 bases. Trimming took off 2 bases at V and 7 bases at J, with 14 bases between the two ends. Germline CDR1 reads SGDLS; CDR2 reads YYNGEE. The CDR3 has 14 amino acids. CDR3 protein: CASSVRQGGNTQYF. DNA for the CDR3: TGTGCCAGCAGCGTTCGGCAGGGGGGAAATACGCAGTATTTT.

The V and J genes are TRBV4-3 and TRBJ2-2, with TRBD2 matching over 8 bases. This CDR3 is built from 18 residues. Germline assignment: CDR1 LGHNA and CDR2 YSLEER. V was pared by 3 bases and J by 3 bases, with 12 bases of the junction left unmatched. The CDR3 DNA reads as TGCGCCAGCAGCCACCTGGCGAGCGGGAGCAGAGACACCGGGGAGCTGTTTTTT. Translating it yields CASSHLASGSRDTGELFF.

This clone was seen a single time. The V call is TRBV11-1, the J call TRBJ2-1; 7 bases align to TRBD1. Germline V gene data show CDR1 as SGHAT and CDR2 as FQDESV (reference sequence). V was clipped by 4 bases and J by 0 bases; unmatched bases: 15. This CDR3 contains 19 residues. In DNA form, the CDR3 reads TGTGCCAGCAGCTATGAACCGGGACAGCCCTACAACTCCTACAATGAGCAGTTCTTC. Translated: CASSYEPGQPYNSYNEQFF. Filled out from reference TRBV11-1 and TRBJ2-1, the complete variable domain reads EAEVAQSPRYKITEKSQAVAFWCDPISGHATLYWYRQILGQGPELLVQFQDESVVDDSQLPKDRFSAERLKGVDSTLKIQPAELGDSAMYLCASSYEPGQPYNSYNEQFFGPGTRLTVL.

This clone appeared a single time. This chain uses TRBV5-1 with TRBJ2-3; 8 bases line up with TRBD2. The V and J ends lost 0 bases and 2 bases, in that order; junction bases with no gene match: 5. The CDR3 is 16 amino acids. Germline V gene lookup returns CDR1 SGHRS and CDR2 YFSETQ. The DNA for the CDR3 is TGCGCCAGCAGCTTGGAGGGACTAGGGTTCACAGATACGCAGTATTTT. It is translated as CASSLEGLGFTDTQYF. The variable domain in full, with the rest retrieved from reference TRBV5-1 and TRBJ2-3, is KAGVTQTPRYLIKTRGQQVTLSCSPISGHRSVSWYQQTPGQGLQFLFEYFSETQRNKGNFPGRFSGRQFSNSRSEMNVSTLELGDSALYLCASSLEGLGFTDTQYFGPGTRLTVL.

This clone was seen a handful of times. The chain employs TRBV6-5 and TRBJ2-3; possibly TRBD2 for D (6 bases). V lost 6 bases to trimming and J lost 2 bases, with 12 bases between them. The CDR3 is 14 amino acids. Germline V gene lookup returns CDR1 MNHEY and CDR2 SVGAGI. CDR3 sequence: CASSHPDYTDTQYF. CDR3 sequence (DNA): TGTGCCAGCAGCCACCCGGACTACACAGATACGCAGTATTTT.

This sequence joins TRBV5-1 and TRBJ1-1; tentative D call: TRBD1 (5 bases). Germline loops: CDR1 SGHRS, CDR2 YFSETQ. The CDR3 extends over 18 amino acids. V lost 0 bases, J lost 5 bases, and 23 bases lay in between. The CDR3 region is CASSLGRGRGRGGTEAFF. CDR3 nucleotides: TGCGCCAGCAGCTTGGGACGTGGGCGGGGTAGGGGTGGAACTGAAGCTTTCTTT.

J is TRBJ1-5 and V is TRBV19; D is unresolved. The CDR3 spans 13 residues. Per germline, CDR1 LNHDA and CDR2 SQIVND (reference sequence). Trimming took off 3 bases at V and 6 bases at J, with 9 bases between the two ends. As DNA, the CDR3 is TGTGCCAGTAGTATTATAGATGCTCAGCCCCAGCATTTT. As protein: CASSIIDAQPQHF.

This clone has only one observation. The chain employs TRBV6-1 and TRBJ2-7; 8 positions agree with TRBD1. This CDR3 spans 14 amino acids. Germline-derived CDR1 and CDR2 are MNHNS and SASEGT. With V trimmed by 6 bases and J by 1 base, 5 bases remained unmatched. The CDR3 reads CASRAGGESYEQYF. As DNA, the CDR3 is TGTGCCAGCAGGGCAGGGGGCGAATCCTACGAGCAGTACTTC.

The sample holds a few counts of this clone. This chain connects TRBV6-1 to TRBJ1-2, with D possibly being TRBD1 (5 bases). V lost 5 bases and J lost 7, with 17 bases in between. Germline loops: CDR1 MNHNS, CDR2 SASEGT. CDR3 length equals 14 residues. The CDR3 DNA reads as TGTGCCAGCAGTCCCTTCAGGGAATTGGCTGGCTACACCTTC. It encodes CASSPFRELAGYTF.

This clone is a singleton in its sample. The J gene is TRBJ2-5, the V gene TRBV14; 7 bases match TRBD1. The DNA matches TRBJ2-7 better at its end, which makes the J call doubtful. CDR1 SGHDN and CDR2 FVKESK come from the germline V gene. The CDR3 is 14 residues long. The CDR3 coding sequence is TGTGCCAGCAGCCCCCACAGGGGTGGGGGCGAGCAGTACTTC. It codes for CASSPHRGGGEQYF.

V and J are TRBV11-3 and TRBJ2-3; 8 nucleotides align to TRBD1. This CDR3 is 15 amino acids long. The junction had 4 bases not matched to a gene; V was cut back by 3 bases and J by 2 bases. Germline values: CDR1 SGHNT, CDR2 YENEEA. The CDR3 is CASSFGQGYTDTQYF. CDR3 nucleotide sequence: TGTGCCAGCAGCTTTGGACAGGGATACACAGATACGCAGTATTTT.

The chain recombines TRBV6-5 with TRBJ2-3; TRBD2 is a possible D gene (7 bases). Germline V lookup: CDR1 MNHEY, CDR2 SVGAGI. This CDR3 is built from 15 residues. The germline V and J ends were trimmed by 10 bases and 3 bases, with 20 bases remaining between them. CDR3 protein: CATNSGGARTDTQYF. The CDR3 DNA is TGTGCCACCAATAGTGGGGGGGCGCGAACAGATACGCAGTATTTT.

The sample holds one count of this clone. The rearrangement links TRBV5-1 to TRBJ1-5; D gene uncertain. CDR1 SGHRS and CDR2 YFSETQ come from the germline V gene. The CDR3 contains 17 residues. Trimming stripped 2 bases from V and 7 bases from J, with 22 bases between. CDR3 region: CASSFKAPKRLKQPQHF. In DNA form, the CDR3 reads TGCGCCAGCAGCTTTAAAGCCCCGAAGCGGCTCAAGCAGCCCCAGCATTTT.

V usage is TRBV11-1 and J usage is TRBJ2-1, with 10 bases fitting TRBD2. CDR3 length: 17 amino acids. V shed 2 bases, J shed 2 bases, and the junction held 6 bases outside the gene matches. Germline values: CDR1 SGHAT, CDR2 FQDESV (reference sequence). CDR3 coding DNA: TGTGCCAGCAGCTTATGGCGGCTAGCGGGGGCCTACAATGAGCAGTTCTTC. It yields the protein CASSLWRLAGAYNEQFF.

This chain connects TRBV6-4 to TRBJ2-1; 10 bases align to TRBD2. The CDR3 extends over 15 amino acids. CDR1 and CDR2 (germline): MRHNA, SNTAGT. Trimming cost V 2 bases and J 9 bases; bases outside gene matches: 7. This chain's CDR3 is CASSDGLAETAEQFF. CDR3 in DNA: TGTGCCAGCAGTGACGGACTAGCGGAAACGGCTGAGCAGTTCTTC.

This chain connects TRBV15 to TRBJ2-5; D is perhaps TRBD2 (6 bases). V dropped 5 bases and J dropped 5 bases, with 15 bases sitting between them. Germline-derived CDR1 and CDR2 are LNHNV and YYDKDF (reference sequence). This CDR3 comprises 14 residues. For the CDR3, the DNA is TGTGCCACCAGCGACGGGTGGGGGGTTGAGACCCAGTACTTC. Its translation is CATSDGWGVETQYF.

The V and J genes are TRBV29-1 and TRBJ2-2, with 8 bases identical to TRBD1. This CDR3 is 12 amino acids long. The germline gives CDR1 SQVTM, CDR2 ANQGSEA. V lost 6 bases and J lost 5; bases outside the gene matches: 2. In DNA, the CDR3 is TGCAGCGTCGGACAGGGAACCGGGGAGCTGTTTTTT. Its translation is CSVGQGTGELFF.

The V call is TRBV7-6, the J call TRBJ1-6; the D is unclear. Trimming took 6 bases from V and 2 from J, leaving 11 bases between them. This CDR3 spans 15 amino acids. Germline-derived CDR1 and CDR2 are SGHVS and FNYEAQ. The CDR3 loop reads CASSKRQAYNSPLHF. Written as DNA, the CDR3 is TGTGCCAGCAGTAAGCGGCAGGCCTATAATTCACCCCTCCACTTT.

The chain has TRBV6-6 and TRBJ1-1, with 7 bases that match TRBD1. The V gene end was trimmed by 6 bases and the J gene end by 4 bases; junction bases not matched to a gene: 8. Germline assignment: CDR1 MNHNY and CDR2 SVGAGI (reference sequence). The CDR3 has 14 amino acids. CDR3 amino acids: CASRDRSGGTEAFF. The CDR3, as DNA: TGTGCCAGCAGAGACCGTTCAGGGGGCACTGAAGCTTTCTTT.